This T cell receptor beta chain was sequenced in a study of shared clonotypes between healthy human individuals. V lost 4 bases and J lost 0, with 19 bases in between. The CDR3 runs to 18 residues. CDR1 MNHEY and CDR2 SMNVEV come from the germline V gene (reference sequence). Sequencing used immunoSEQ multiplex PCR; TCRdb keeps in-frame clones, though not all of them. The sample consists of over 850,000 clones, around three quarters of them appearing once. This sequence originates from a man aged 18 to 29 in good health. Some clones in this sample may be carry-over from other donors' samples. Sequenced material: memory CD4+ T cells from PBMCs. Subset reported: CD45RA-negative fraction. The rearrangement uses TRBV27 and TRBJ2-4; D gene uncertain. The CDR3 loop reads CASSSFLSTVLAKNIQYF. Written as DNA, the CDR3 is TGTGCCAGCAGTTCTTTCCTCTCTACAGTTCTAGCCAAAAACATTCAGTACTTC.